The 19 T cell receptor beta chains listed next were all sequenced from one sample in a study of T cells in Graves' hyperthyroidism and ophthalmopathy. Template material for amplifying TCR beta CDR3 regions consisted of RNA transcripts. HTBI primers were used for first-round RT-PCR of the TCR CDR3. TCRdb independently ran MiXCR on the multiplex PCR reads; one entry per CDR3 protein. The sample gives hundreds of thousands of distinct CDR3 sequences, approximately 15% of which show up once; 5.8% is in the top ten. The sequencing input was blood. These receptors came from a woman younger than 45 with Graves' hyperthyroidism that later progressed to Graves' ophthalmopathy.

The genes are TRBV14 and TRBJ2-1, with a tentative D call TRBD1 (5 bases). The V gene's germline CDR1 is SGHDN and CDR2 FVKESK. Between the trimmed V and J ends, which lost 0 bases and 12 bases, there was a span of 9 bases. CDR3 length: 12 residues. The chain's CDR3 is CASSQDRGRQFF. The CDR3 coding sequence is TGTGCCAGCAGCCAAGATAGGGGTCGGCAGTTCTTC.

This clonotype occurred many times. The rearrangement links TRBV2 to TRBJ2-7; TRBD2 might be the D (6 bases). Germline loops: CDR1 SNHLY, CDR2 FYNNEI. Trimming took off 7 bases at V and 1 base at J, with 17 bases between the two ends. The CDR3 covers 15 residues. CDR3 DNA: TGTGCCAGCATGGGTTGGCGGGGCCCATCCTACGAGCAGTACTTC. Translation gives CASMGWRGPSYEQYF.

This clonotype was seen many times. This rearrangement joins TRBV28 to TRBJ2-7; a weak D match, TRBD1 (8 bases). Looked up from germline, CDR1 is MDHEN and CDR2 is SYDVKM. Trimming left V 4 bases short and J 3 bases short, with 16 bases between. This CDR3 has 15 amino acids. The chain's CDR3 is CASSSGGQAHYEQYF. The DNA of the CDR3 is TGTGCCAGCAGTTCGGGGGGACAGGCCCACTACGAGCAGTACTTC.

This clonotype was counted ten times or more. This chain connects TRBV6-2 or TRBV6-3 to TRBJ2-7; no reliable D call. Germline V lookup: CDR1 MNHEY, CDR2 SVGEGT. V dropped 2 bases and J dropped 0 bases, with 8 bases sitting between them. The CDR3 has 14 residues. This CDR3 is CASSYGLSSYEQYF. In nucleotides, the CDR3 is TGTGCCAGCAGTTACGGCCTCAGCTCCTACGAGCAGTACTTC.

This clonotype has only a few counts. The rearrangement links TRBV3-1 to TRBJ2-2; D uncertain. This CDR3 is 12 amino acids long. The germline CDR1 and CDR2 sequences are LGHDT and YNNKEL (reference sequence). V was trimmed by 8 bases and J by 3 bases, leaving 7 bases between them. DNA for the CDR3: TGTGCCAGCGGGTGGGACACCGGGGAGCTGTTTTTT. It encodes CASGWDTGELFF.

The rearrangement links TRBV4-3 to TRBJ2-7; TRBD2 aligns across 9 bases. Trimming took 0 bases from V and 2 from J; bases not matched to a gene: 2. The CDR3 has 15 residues. Germline V lookup: CDR1 LGHNA, CDR2 YSLEER. In DNA, the CDR3 is TGCGCCAGCAGCCAAGACCCTAGCGGGACCTACGAGCAGTACTTC. This encodes CASSQDPSGTYEQYF.

This chain joins TRBV7-2 and TRBJ1-6; possibly TRBD1 for D (6 bases). CDR3 size: 15 residues. Germline assignment: CDR1 SGHTA and CDR2 FQGNSA. V gave up 3 bases and J gave up 9 bases, with 15 bases separating them. The CDR3 DNA reads TGTGCCAGCAGCTTGTCCCAGGGGTCGATTTCACCCCTCCACTTT. Translation: CASSLSQGSISPLHF.

This clonotype was detected many times. The chain is built from TRBV7-2 and TRBJ1-6; the match to TRBD1 covers 8 bases. The CDR3 has 13 residues. V gave up 5 bases and J gave up 14 bases; unmatched junction bases: 8. Germline CDR1 reads SGHTA; CDR2 reads FQGNSA. CDR3 nucleotide sequence: TGTGCCAGCAGCCCGGGACAGGCCTCGGCCCTCCACTTT. This codes for CASSPGQASALHF.

The table lists this clonotype with many counts. This chain joins TRBV5-1 and TRBJ1-1; possible D gene TRBD1, 5 bases. The CDR3 runs to 15 residues. Germline CDR1 and CDR2: SGHRS and YFSETQ. Trimming took 4 bases from V and 3 from J, leaving 16 bases between them. This chain's CDR3 is CASSVAGTEHTEAFF. Written as DNA, the CDR3 is TGCGCCAGCAGCGTCGCCGGGACCGAGCACACTGAAGCTTTCTTT.

The V and J genes are TRBV7-8 and TRBJ2-4; 9 bases match TRBD2. CDR3 size: 19 residues. Germline-derived CDR1 and CDR2 are SGHVS and FQNEAQ. V gave up 3 bases and J gave up 0 bases; unmatched junction bases: 12. CDR3 sequence: CASSLGLAGTILAKNIQYF. CDR3 DNA sequence: TGTGCCAGCAGCTTGGGGCTAGCGGGAACCATTTTAGCCAAAAACATTCAGTACTTC.

In this sample, this clonotype turned up many times. The chain carries TRBV2 and TRBJ2-7; TRBD1 matches at 7 bases. Per germline, CDR1 SNHLY and CDR2 FYNNEI. The CDR3 consists of 13 residues. V was pared by 6 bases and J by 5 bases, with 7 bases of the junction left unmatched. The CDR3 coding sequence is TGTGCCAGCAGGAGACAGGGAGCCAACGAGCAGTACTTC. Amino acids: CASRRQGANEQYF.

This clonotype was found many times. This may come from a read error, since a much larger clone is one base off. The chain employs TRBV12-3 or TRBV12-4 and TRBJ1-1, with D possibly being TRBD1 (6 bases). CDR3 length equals 14 residues. V shed 5 bases and J shed 1 base, with 11 bases lying between them. CDR3 amino acids: CASSPEGENTEAFF. CDR3 nucleotide sequence: TGTGCCAGCAGTCCAGAGGGGGAGAACACTGAAGCTTTCTTT.

This clonotype has just a few counts. The V gene is TRBV5-5, the J gene TRBJ2-6, with D maybe TRBD2 (7 bases). The ends were cut back, 4 bases at V and 2 bases at J, with 13 bases in the middle. Germline CDR1 SGHKS, CDR2 YYEKEE (reference sequence). The CDR3 runs 16 residues. Written as DNA, the CDR3 is TGTGCCAGCAGCCGGGGGGCCGTAACTGGGGCCAACGTCCTGACTTTC. Encoded protein: CASSRGAVTGANVLTF.

A single count supports this clonotype. The genes are TRBV19 and TRBJ2-7, with TRBD2 matching 7 bases. The CDR3 consists of 17 residues. The junction had 21 bases not matched to a gene; V was cut back by 9 bases and J by 4 bases. Germline assignment: CDR1 LNHDA and CDR2 SQIVND (reference sequence). The DNA of the CDR3 is TGTGCCAGCCGGGGGACTCGCGGGACTACTCCCCCATACGAGCAGTACTTC. Amino acids: CASRGTRGTTPPYEQYF. Variable domain in full (rest from reference TRBV19 and TRBJ2-7): DGGITQSPKYLFRKEGQNVTLSCEQNLNHDAMYWYRQDPGQGLRLIYYSQIVNDFQKGDIAEGYSVSREKKESFPLTVTSAQKNPTAFYLCASRGTRGTTPPYEQYFGPGTRLTVT.

In this sample, this clonotype turned up many times. The chain has TRBV30 and TRBJ2-2, with D maybe TRBD1 (6 bases). Trimming removed 4 bases from V and 2 bases from J, with 11 bases in between. Looked up from germline, CDR1 is GTSNPN and CDR2 is SVGIG (reference sequence). This CDR3 contains 14 residues. In DNA form, the CDR3 reads TGTGCCTGGATCAGGGGCGGTAACACCGGGGAGCTGTTTTTT. Translation gives CAWIRGGNTGELFF.

This clonotype has just a few counts. This rearrangement joins TRBV20-1 to TRBJ2-7; 12 bases are a match to TRBD2. Unmatched junction bases numbered 13, after V lost 5 bases and J lost 2 bases. Per the germline V gene, CDR1 is DFQATT and CDR2 is SNEGSKA (reference sequence). This CDR3 spans 17 amino acids. CDR3 amino acids: CSADPSPTSGSTYEQYF. In DNA form, the CDR3 reads TGCAGTGCTGATCCCTCCCCGACTAGCGGGAGTACCTACGAGCAGTACTTC.

This clonotype appeared many times. The V gene is TRBV13, the J gene TRBJ2-1; TRBD1 aligns across 7 bases. This CDR3 is 15 amino acids long. The junction had 12 bases not matched to a gene; V was cut back by 5 bases and J by 8 bases. CDR1 and CDR2 from the germline V gene are PRHDT and FYEKMQ (reference sequence). CDR3 sequence: CASSRGQALTHEQFF. CDR3 sequence (DNA): TGTGCCAGCAGCCGCGGACAGGCGCTAACACATGAGCAGTTCTTC.

The V gene is TRBV9, the J gene TRBJ1-2; D uncertain. CDR1 SGDLS and CDR2 YYNGEE come from the germline V gene. CDR3 length: 15 residues. With 0 bases removed from V and 8 bases from J, the gap between germline ends came to 17 bases. CDR3 residues: CASSVAPLDLGGYTF. DNA of the CDR3: TGTGCCAGCAGCGTAGCCCCCCTAGACCTGGGCGGCTACACCTTC.

The sample holds many counts of this clonotype. V and J are TRBV19 and TRBJ1-1; D is ambiguous. With 1 base removed from V and 3 bases from J, the gap between germline ends came to 18 bases. This CDR3 has 17 amino acids. Germline CDR1 is LNHDA and CDR2 is SQIVND (reference sequence). The CDR3 nucleotides read TGTGCCAGTAGTATAGGCCCCGGGGAGTTGTGGTACACTGAAGCTTTCTTT. Protein: CASSIGPGELWYTEAFF.